These T cell receptor beta chains were read from a single sample in a study of shared clonotypes between healthy human individuals. Assay: immunoSEQ multiplex PCR; the TCRdb copy retains only in-frame clones and omits some. This sample carries about 490,000 clones, more than 65% of them seen once, and the ten largest clones take 9.5% to 15%. The sequencing sample was made of PBMCs. These receptors were obtained from a woman aged 40 to 50 in good health. Some clones in this sample may be carry-over from other donors' samples. CDR3s include the opening cysteine and the closing phenylalanine or tryptophan. D genes are given only for firm matches. The listing skips clone size in some rows; elsewhere it reads once, few, many or a size class.

j_call	v_call	clone_size	d_call	cdr3_aa	cdr3_nt
TRBJ2-5	TRBV27	NA	TRBD1	CASSFSQGQQETQYF	TGTGCCAGCAGTTTTTCACAGGGACAGCAAGAGACCCAGTACTTC
TRBJ2-6	TRBV18	NA	NA	CASSRMASAGANVLTF	TGTGCCAGCTCTCGAATGGCCTCAGCGGGGGCCAACGTCCTGACTTTC
TRBJ1-4	TRBV5-1	NA	NA	CASSNDGGIEEKLFF	TGCGCCAGCAGCAACGACGGGGGGATTGAAGAAAAACTGTTTTTT
TRBJ2-1	TRBV9	NA	TRBD1	CASSARDRGFHSEQFF	TGTGCCAGCAGCGCCCGGGACAGGGGCTTTCACAGTGAGCAGTTCTTC
TRBJ2-5	TRBV6-6	NA	NA	CASSYSGTAQETQYF	TGTGCCAGCAGTTACTCTGGTACGGCACAAGAGACCCAGTACTTC
TRBJ2-3	TRBV11-1	NA	TRBD2	CASSLLRDYSTDTQYF	TGTGCCAGCAGCCTACTCCGGGACTACAGCACAGATACGCAGTATTTT
TRBJ2-2	TRBV9	NA	NA	CASSVAVQNTGELFF	TGTGCCAGCAGCGTAGCCGTACAGAACACCGGGGAGCTGTTTTTT
TRBJ2-3	TRBV6-5	few	NA	CASSFGGGGRDTQYF	TGTGCCAGCAGCTTCGGGGGCGGGGGCAGAGATACGCAGTATTTT
TRBJ2-3	TRBV7-3	many	TRBD2	CASSLGASGRTDTQYF	TGTGCCAGCAGCTTAGGCGCTAGCGGGAGAACAGATACGCAGTATTTT
TRBJ1-4	TRBV28	NA	NA	CASSTPGTTNEKLFF	TGTGCCAGCAGTACCCCAGGGACAACTAATGAAAAACTGTTTTTT
TRBJ1-4	TRBV5-6	NA	TRBD1	CASSLLDGTGLPKLFF	TGTGCCAGCAGCTTGCTTGATGGGACAGGGTTACCGAAACTGTTTTTT
TRBJ2-2	TRBV2	NA	NA	CASSLRAPGTGELFF	TGTGCCAGCAGTTTAAGAGCCCCGGGCACCGGGGAGCTGTTTTTT
TRBJ2-6	TRBV18	NA	NA	CASSPRAGDLRGANVLTF	TGTGCCAGCTCACCAAGGGCAGGGGATCTGCGAGGGGCCAACGTCCTGACTTTC
TRBJ1-2	TRBV12-5	NA	TRBD1	CASGLVLATGLFGYTF	TGTGCTAGTGGTTTGGTACTGGCGACAGGGTTATTCGGCTACACCTTC
TRBJ2-5	TRBV25-1	few	NA	CASNGFGDNQETQYF	TGTGCCAGCAATGGTTTTGGGGACAACCAAGAGACCCAGTACTTC
TRBJ2-1	TRBV9	NA	NA	CASGQTVNEQFF	TGTGCCAGCGGCCAGACAGTAAATGAGCAGTTCTTC
TRBJ2-3	TRBV4-2	few	TRBD1	CASSARQGSTQYF	TGTGCCAGCAGCGCACGACAGGGTAGTACGCAGTATTTT
TRBJ2-6	TRBV7-3	NA	NA	CASSSGRFSGANVLTF	TGTGCCAGCAGCTCGGGCCGTTTCTCTGGGGCCAACGTCCTGACTTTC
TRBJ1-2	TRBV28	NA	NA	CASSLRGGYGYTF	TGTGCCAGCTCCCTCAGGGGTGGCTATGGCTACACCTTC
TRBJ2-5	TRBV5-1	NA	NA	CASSLAGLDETQYF	TGCGCCAGCAGCTTGGCCGGACTGGACGAGACCCAGTACTTC
TRBJ1-5	TRBV27	NA	TRBD1	CASSSYRTGGNQPQHF	TGTGCCAGCAGTAGCTACCGGACAGGTGGAAATCAGCCCCAGCATTTT
TRBJ2-3	TRBV11-2	NA	TRBD2	CASSPRSGLSTDTQYF	TGTGCCAGCAGCCCCCGTAGCGGGCTTAGCACAGATACGCAGTATTTT